This T cell receptor (beta chain) stems from a study of T cell responses to AZD1222 COVID-19 vaccine. Study observations and caveats: The breadth and depth of Spike-specific TCRs increased once two AZD1222 doses had been given.

Sequenced by immunoSEQ multiplex PCR; TCRdb stores in-frame clones only, minus some. The sample lists 80,000 to 90,000 clones, 90% occurring once. The CDR3 contains 13 residues. Losses at the gene ends were 5 bases for V and 6 bases for J; bases not matched to a gene: 3. The germline CDR1 and CDR2 sequences are SGHTA and FQGNSA. This clone occurred once. The target antigen is unknown. The chain combines TRBV7-2 with TRBJ1-5; 8 bases are a match to TRBD1. This receptor was identified in an adult who received the AZD1222 COVID-19 vaccine. Sequencing used peripheral blood, obtained 28 days after the second AZD1222 dose. The CDR3 loop is CASSPDRAQPQHF. In DNA, the CDR3 is TGTGCCAGCAGCCCGGACAGGGCTCAGCCCCAGCATTTT. Complete variable domain (other parts from reference TRBV7-2 and TRBJ1-5): GAGVSQSPSNKVTEKGKDVELRCDPISGHTALYWYRQSLGQGLEFLIYFQGNSAPDKSGLPSDRFSAERTGGSVSTLTIQRTQQEDSAVYLCASSPDRAQPQHFGDGTRLSIL.